This TCR beta chain was sequenced in a study of shared clonotypes between healthy human individuals. Regarding the study as a whole: It was expected that sequencing depth would affect clonotype sharing among donors. Naive subsets, compared against memory subsets, generally had larger estimated richness values.

Researchers ran the assay at a deep level. Method: immunoSEQ multiplex PCR; TCRdb's copy keeps in-frame clones and lacks some. The sample has 2 million to 2.5 million clones; under 95% are singletons. To note about this clone: Its antigen is unknown. The sample contains more than one DNA sequence encoding this CDR3.

V was pared by 5 bases and J by 2 bases, with 6 bases of the junction left unmatched. Germline loops: CDR1 LNHDA, CDR2 SQIVND (reference sequence). The length of the CDR3 is 15 residues. The genes are TRBV19 and TRBJ2-7, with TRBD1 matching 10 bases. Specimen: naive CD4+ T cells from PBMCs. Subset noted: CD45RA+ positively selected. The TCR was taken from a man between 18 and 29 years old in good health. Some clones in this sample may be carry-over from other donors' samples. Here the CDR3 DNA reads TGTGCCAGTAGTTCCCCCGGACAGGGGGCCTACGAGCAGTACTTC. Its translation is CASSSPGQGAYEQYF.